The source of this TCR beta chain is a study of cytomegalovirus exposure and HLA in healthy donors. Broader study findings: Reportedly, fewer N-insertions than the approximately 690-donor mean appeared in an Asian-associated ancestry cluster in a later analysis. Sequencing depth roughly uniform across donors was assumed in presence/absence analyses.

In the PCR, 60 Vbeta and 13 Jbeta primers were used. The assay was immunoSEQ multiplex PCR, and TCRdb's table has in-frame clones only and misses some. This table has 130,000 or so clones, more than 60% appearing once. Details on this clone: Its cognate antigen is unknown.

The CDR3 extends over 15 amino acids. Between the trimmed V and J ends, which lost 4 bases and 3 bases, there was a span of 16 bases. Germline V gene sequence: CDR1 SEHNR, CDR2 FQNEAQ (reference sequence). Sequencing was performed on PBMCs. The chain recombines TRBV7-9 with TRBJ2-7, with D tentatively TRBD2 (6 bases). This TCR came from a female donor in good health and CMV-seronegative. This CDR3 reads CASSSRTTSRYEQYF. CDR3 sequence (DNA): TGTGCCAGCAGCTCCAGGACTACCTCCCGCTACGAGCAGTACTTC. Drawing the rest from reference TRBV7-9 and TRBJ2-7, the complete variable domain is DTGVSQNPRHKITKRGQNVTFRCDPISEHNRLYWYRQTLGQGPEFLTYFQNEAQLEKSRLLSDRFSAERPKGSFSTLEIQRTEQGDSAMYLCASSSRTTSRYEQYFGPGTRLTVT.